The sequence of this T cell receptor (beta chain) was determined in a study of T cell responses to AZD1222 COVID-19 vaccine. General study findings and limits: Nearly half of spike-specific TCRs reportedly go after variant regions that carry no mutations.

Comments on this clone: As yet, its antigen is unknown.

The CDR3 is 20 amino acids. V was clipped by 3 bases and J by 0 bases; unmatched bases: 16. CDR1 is SGDLS and CDR2 is YYNGEE in the germline V gene. Libraries were prepared by immunoSEQ multiplex PCR; TCRdb keeps only in-frame clonotypes and omits some of them. Among approximately 77,000 clones listed, more than 90% were seen once. The specimen was peripheral blood, collected 28 days after the second AZD1222 dose. The receptor was derived from an adult who received the AZD1222 COVID-19 vaccine. V gene TRBV9 combines with J gene TRBJ2-3, with 10 bases aligning to TRBD2. In DNA, the CDR3 is TGTGCCAGCAGCGCTCGGGGAGGACTAGCGGAGTTTTCTAGCACAGATACGCAGTATTTT. This gives the protein CASSARGGLAEFSSTDTQYF.